This record concerns one TCR beta chain sequence. This sample stems from a study of beta chain features in type 1 diabetes. Based on CD45RO/CCR7/CD25/CD127/CD95/CD27, CD4+ regulatory, stem cell-like memory, naive and central memory cells were sorted. The V gene's germline CDR1 is SGHTA and CDR2 FQGNSA. The CDR3 is made up of 13 amino acids. The V gene lost 5 bases and the J gene lost 1 base, with 7 bases spanning the gap. Reverse transcription of all isolated RNA meant that expressed TCRB transcripts were sequenced. Sequencing was performed with immunoSEQ multiplex PCR; in TCRdb, only in-frame clones are kept and a portion is missing. The sample lists about 130,000 clones, nearly 9.5% occurring once.

The sample was central memory CD4+ T cells from blood. The TCR originated in a man younger than 35 in good health. The chain is built from TRBV7-2 and TRBJ2-3; D gene ambiguous. CDR3 nucleotides: TGTGCCAGCAGCCCCAGGCGCACAGATACGCAGTATTTT. This translates into CASSPRRTDTQYF. The variable domain in full, completed from reference TRBV7-2 and TRBJ2-3, reads GAGVSQSPSNKVTEKGKDVELRCDPISGHTALYWYRQSLGQGLEFLIYFQGNSAPDKSGLPSDRFSAERTGGSVSTLTIQRTQQEDSAVYLCASSPRRTDTQYFGPGTRLTVL.